Following are 22 T cell receptor beta chains from one sample sequenced in a study of blood T cell repertoires in COVID-19. The data were produced by immunoSEQ multiplex PCR, yet TCRdb's version contains in-frame clones alone and is incomplete. The profile shows 35,000 to 45,000 clones, around 88% of them singletons. What was sequenced was peripheral blood. These TCRs come from a human donor in a cohort sampled during active COVID-19.

This rearrangement joins TRBV19 to TRBJ1-2; 8 nucleotides agree with TRBD1. J lost 5 bases, V lost 3 bases, and 11 bases had no gene match. Germline lookup yields CDR1 LNHDA and CDR2 SQIVND (reference sequence). This CDR3 comprises 16 residues. Written as DNA, the CDR3 is TGTGCCAGTAGTATCTATCCAGGGGGCAATATGTATGGCTACACCTTC. Its protein product is CASSIYPGGNMYGYTF.

The chain couples TRBV7-9 to TRBJ1-1, with TRBD1 matching 7 bases. Looked up from germline, CDR1 is SEHNR and CDR2 is FQNEAQ (reference sequence). The CDR3 runs 14 residues. V shed 5 bases and J 6 bases; nucleotides not matched to a gene: 9. CDR3 coding DNA: TGTGCCAGCAGCCTACAAGGGGGCACGGCTGAAGCTTTCTTT. It is translated as CASSLQGGTAEAFF.

The rearrangement joins TRBV11-2 to TRBJ2-1, with D uncertain. V lost 0 bases and J lost 2, with 11 bases in between. The germline gives CDR1 SGHAT, CDR2 FQNNGV. This CDR3 has 16 residues. CDR3 nucleotides: TGTGCCAGCAGCTTAGATTTGAGGCCTCCCTACAATGAGCAGTTCTTC. Its protein product is CASSLDLRPPYNEQFF.

The J gene is TRBJ2-7, the V gene TRBV4-1, with D uncertain. This CDR3 comprises 14 residues. Germline lookup yields CDR1 MGHRA and CDR2 YSYEKL. V was trimmed by 0 bases and J by 2 bases, leaving 8 bases between them. The CDR3 nucleotides read TGCGCCAGCAGCCAAGACAGCGAAGCCTACGAGCAGTACTTC. This gives the protein CASSQDSEAYEQYF.

V and J are TRBV4-1 and TRBJ1-2; 9 bases line up with TRBD1. Trimming cost V 8 bases and J 4 bases; bases outside gene matches: 11. The germline V gene has CDR1 MGHRA and CDR2 YSYEKL. This CDR3 contains 15 residues. The CDR3 bases are TGCGCCAGCCGGGACAGGGTTGGTATAGGCTATGGCTACACCTTC. This translates into CASRDRVGIGYGYTF.

The gene calls are TRBV30 and TRBJ1-4; D ambiguous. Germline assignment: CDR1 GTSNPN and CDR2 SVGIG (reference sequence). With 5 bases removed from V and 14 bases from J, the gap between germline ends came to 18 bases. The CDR3 has 12 amino acids. CDR3: CAWARDSFSLFF. The CDR3 DNA sequence: TGTGCCTGGGCTCGCGACTCTTTTTCGCTGTTTTTT.

The J gene is TRBJ2-2, the V gene TRBV4-1; D remains ambiguous. The CDR3 runs 15 residues. V shed 1 base and J shed 1 base, with 7 bases lying between them. Germline V gives CDR1 MGHRA, CDR2 YSYEKL. CDR3 in amino acids: CASSQGTVNTGELFF. CDR3 nucleotide sequence: TGCGCCAGCAGCCAAGGTACAGTGAACACCGGGGAGCTGTTTTTT.

Only one count was recorded for this clone. This rearrangement joins TRBV6-5 to TRBJ2-7, with 8 positions matching TRBD1. CDR3 length: 14 residues. V lost 2 bases to trimming and J lost 6 bases; unmatched junction nucleotides: 6. Germline CDR1 and CDR2: MNHEY and SVGAGI. The DNA of the CDR3 is TGTGCCAGCAGTTACGGGCAGGGGGCGTTCGAGCAGTACTTC. This encodes CASSYGQGAFEQYF.

The chain links TRBV6-2 or TRBV6-3 to TRBJ2-6, with 9 bases aligning to TRBD1. The CDR3 runs to 17 residues. Per germline, CDR1 MNHEY and CDR2 SVGEGT. The V gene end was trimmed by 5 bases and the J gene end by 1 base; junction bases not matched to a gene: 6. CDR3 residues: CASSDGQGRSGANVLTF. As DNA, the CDR3 is TGTGCCAGCAGTGACGGACAGGGGAGGTCTGGGGCCAACGTCCTGACTTTC.

This sequence joins TRBV30 and TRBJ1-6, with 9 bases identical to TRBD1. The junction had 7 bases not matched to a gene; V was cut back by 5 bases and J by 8 bases. The CDR3 covers 14 residues. CDR1 and CDR2 (germline): GTSNPN, SVGIG (reference sequence). This chain's CDR3 is CAWGPGQGYSPLHF. The CDR3 DNA sequence: TGTGCCTGGGGCCCGGGACAGGGTTATTCACCCCTCCACTTT. The full variable domain, rest sourced from reference TRBV30 and TRBJ1-6, is SQTIHQWPATLVQPVGSPLSLECTVEGTSNPNLYWYRQAAGRGLQLLFYSVGIGQISSEVPQNLSASRPQDRQFILSSKKLLLSDSGFYLCAWGPGQGYSPLHFGNGTRLTVT.

The V and J genes are TRBV6-4 and TRBJ1-2; D perhaps matches TRBD1 (6 bases). V was cut by 5 bases and J by 0 bases, with 13 bases left in between. This CDR3 is built from 15 residues. The V gene's germline CDR1 is MRHNA and CDR2 SNTAGT. In DNA, the CDR3 is TGTGCCAGCAGTCCGACAGGCCTAACTAACTATGGCTACACCTTC. Amino acid sequence: CASSPTGLTNYGYTF.

The V call is TRBV4-1, the J call TRBJ1-2; TRBD1 aligns across 7 bases. CDR1 and CDR2 from the germline V gene are MGHRA and YSYEKL. The CDR3 extends over 15 amino acids. The junction had 7 bases not matched to a gene; V was cut back by 1 base and J by 5 bases. In nucleotides, the CDR3 is TGCGCCAGCAGCCAAGTTTCAGGCAGGGGGTATGGCTACACCTTC. Its translation: CASSQVSGRGYGYTF.

This chain uses TRBV18 with TRBJ1-1; perhaps TRBD1 as D (5 bases). V was cut by 3 bases and J by 0 bases, with 17 bases left in between. This CDR3 is 17 amino acids long. CDR1 is KGHSH, CDR2 LQKENI, per germline. CDR3 sequence reads: CASSPDGQGVVNTEAFF. The CDR3 coding sequence is TGTGCCAGCTCACCCGACGGGCAGGGCGTGGTGAACACTGAAGCTTTCTTT.

The genes are TRBV18 and TRBJ1-1; D remains ambiguous. The V gene lost 3 bases and the J gene lost 3 bases, with 11 bases spanning the gap. This CDR3 spans 14 amino acids. Germline V gene lookup returns CDR1 KGHSH and CDR2 LQKENI. The CDR3 region is CASSPRADYTEAFF. In DNA, the CDR3 is TGTGCCAGCTCACCGAGGGCCGACTACACTGAAGCTTTCTTT.

The chain uses TRBV19 and TRBJ1-1, with 9 bases identical to TRBD1. The V segment lost 0 bases and the J segment 2 bases; nucleotides outside the gene matches: 13. This CDR3 is built from 19 residues. CDR1 and CDR2 (germline): LNHDA, SQIVND (reference sequence). The CDR3 DNA reads TGTGCCAGTAGTATAGATCTATGGGGACAGGGTAGGGTTAACACTGAAGCTTTCTTT. Amino acids: CASSIDLWGQGRVNTEAFF.

This chain joins TRBV11-2 and TRBJ1-5; 8 nucleotides line up with TRBD1. CDR3 length: 13 residues. CDR1 is SGHAT and CDR2 is FQNNGV in the germline V gene. V gave up 5 bases and J gave up 7 bases; unmatched junction bases: 4. This chain's CDR3 is CASSPGDRQPQHF. As DNA, the CDR3 is TGTGCCAGCAGCCCCGGGGACAGGCAGCCCCAGCATTTT.

The chain links TRBV28 to TRBJ2-7, with 8 nucleotides matching TRBD1. V was pared by 3 bases and J by 4 bases, with 5 bases of the junction left unmatched. Per germline, CDR1 MDHEN and CDR2 SYDVKM. CDR3 length equals 14 residues. CDR3 amino acids: CASSFRGRSYEQYF. The CDR3 DNA follows: TGTGCCAGCAGTTTCAGGGGGCGTAGTTACGAGCAGTACTTC.

This clone has just a few counts. V and J are TRBV4-1 and TRBJ1-1, with D possibly matching TRBD1 (5 bases). The CDR3 contains 15 residues. Germline values: CDR1 MGHRA, CDR2 YSYEKL. The CDR3: CAAAGQAGTNTEAFF. The CDR3 DNA follows: TGCGCAGCCGCTGGTCAAGCGGGGACGAACACTGAAGCTTTCTTT.

The V and J genes are TRBV7-2 and TRBJ2-7, with 11 bases identical to TRBD1. The CDR3 consists of 13 residues. V lost 6 bases and J lost 5; bases outside the gene matches: 3. The germline V gene has CDR1 SGHTA and CDR2 FQGNSA. In DNA form, the CDR3 reads TGTGCCAGCAGTTCGGACAGGGGGCACGAGCAGTACTTC. Translated: CASSSDRGHEQYF.

The J gene is TRBJ1-5, the V gene TRBV6-1; TRBD1 matches at 7 bases. Germline values: CDR1 MNHNS, CDR2 SASEGT. V was pared by 1 base and J by 4 bases, with 4 bases of the junction left unmatched. CDR3 size: 15 residues. DNA of the CDR3: TGTGCCAGCAGTGAAGGGATACAGGGGAATCAGCCCCAGCATTTT. Encoded protein: CASSEGIQGNQPQHF.

V is TRBV11-2 and J is TRBJ1-1; no clear D. CDR1 is SGHAT, CDR2 FQNNGV, per germline. V lost 0 bases to trimming and J lost 4 bases, with 9 bases between them. The CDR3 extends over 14 amino acids. CDR3 DNA sequence: TGTGCCAGCAGCTTAGAGGCAGGTACCACTGAAGCTTTCTTT. It specifies CASSLEAGTTEAFF.

To note about this clone: One end of the junction fails to match germline, which may point to a read error. The chain carries TRBV5-4 and TRBJ2-1, with 8 positions matching TRBD2. Germline CDR1 reads SGHNT; CDR2 reads YYREEE (reference sequence). The CDR3 loop spans 17 amino acids. CDR3 amino acids: CASSLGPSGYSFNEQFF. In DNA form, the CDR3 reads TGTGCCAGCAGCTTGGGTCCTAGCGGGTATTCCTTCAATGAGCAGTTCTTC.